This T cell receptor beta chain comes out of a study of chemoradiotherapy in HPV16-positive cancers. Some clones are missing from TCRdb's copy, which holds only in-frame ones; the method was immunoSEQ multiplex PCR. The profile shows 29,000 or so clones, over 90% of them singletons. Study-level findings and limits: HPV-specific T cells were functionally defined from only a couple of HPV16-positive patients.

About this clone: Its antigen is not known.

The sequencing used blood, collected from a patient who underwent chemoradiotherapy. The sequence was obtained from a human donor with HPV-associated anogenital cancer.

CDR3 sequence: CASSPSKGSETQYF. As DNA, the CDR3 is TGTGCCAGCTCACCAAGTAAGGGTTCAGAGACCCAGTACTTC. The V gene is TRBV18, the J gene TRBJ2-5; the D is unclear. Trimming left V 2 bases short and J 4 bases short, with 11 bases between. The CDR3 totals 14 residues. Germline-derived CDR1 and CDR2 are KGHSH and LQKENI.